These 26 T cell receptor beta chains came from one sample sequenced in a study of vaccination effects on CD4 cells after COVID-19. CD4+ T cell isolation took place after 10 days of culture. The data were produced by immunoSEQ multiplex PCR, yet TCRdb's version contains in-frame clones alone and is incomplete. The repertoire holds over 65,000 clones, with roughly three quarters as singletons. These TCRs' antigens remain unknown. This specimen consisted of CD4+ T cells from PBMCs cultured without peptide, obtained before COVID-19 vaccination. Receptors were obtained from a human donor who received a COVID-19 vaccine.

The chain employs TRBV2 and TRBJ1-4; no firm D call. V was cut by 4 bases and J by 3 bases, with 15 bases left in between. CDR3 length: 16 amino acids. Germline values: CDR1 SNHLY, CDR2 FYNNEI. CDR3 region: CASSVFRSGSNEKLFF. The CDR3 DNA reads TGTGCCAGCAGTGTCTTCAGGTCGGGGTCTAATGAAAAACTGTTTTTT. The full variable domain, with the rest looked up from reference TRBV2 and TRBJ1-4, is EPEVTQTPSHQVTQMGQEVILRCVPISNHLYFYWYRQILGQKVEFLVSFYNNEISEKSEIFDDQFSVERPDGSNFTLKIRSTKLEDSAMYFCASSVFRSGSNEKLFFGSGTQLSVL.

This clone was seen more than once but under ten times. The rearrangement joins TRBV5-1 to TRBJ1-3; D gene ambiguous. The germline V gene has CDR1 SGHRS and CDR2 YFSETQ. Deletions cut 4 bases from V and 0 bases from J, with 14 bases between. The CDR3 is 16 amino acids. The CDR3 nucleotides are TGCGCCAGCAGCCCCTTGTCCCATTCCTCTGGAAACACCATATATTTT. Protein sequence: CASSPLSHSSGNTIYF.

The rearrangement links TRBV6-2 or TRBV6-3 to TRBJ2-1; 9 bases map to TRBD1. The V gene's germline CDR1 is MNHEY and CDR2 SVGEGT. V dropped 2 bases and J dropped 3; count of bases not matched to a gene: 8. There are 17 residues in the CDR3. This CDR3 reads CASSYTPGQGFYNEQFF. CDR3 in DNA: TGTGCCAGCAGTTACACACCGGGACAGGGCTTCTACAATGAGCAGTTCTTC.

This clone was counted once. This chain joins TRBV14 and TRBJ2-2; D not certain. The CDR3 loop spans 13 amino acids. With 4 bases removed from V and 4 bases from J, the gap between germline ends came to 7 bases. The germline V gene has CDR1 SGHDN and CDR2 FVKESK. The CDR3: CASSRLGTGELFF. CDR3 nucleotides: TGTGCCAGCAGCCGGCTCGGCACCGGGGAGCTGTTTTTT.

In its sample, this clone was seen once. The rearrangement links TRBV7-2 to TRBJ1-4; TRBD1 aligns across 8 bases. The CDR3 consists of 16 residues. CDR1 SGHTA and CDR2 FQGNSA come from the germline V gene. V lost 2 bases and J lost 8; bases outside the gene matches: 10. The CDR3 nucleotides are TGTGCCAGCAGCTTATCGAGCGACAGGGGCCGGGAAAAACTGTTTTTT. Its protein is CASSLSSDRGREKLFF.

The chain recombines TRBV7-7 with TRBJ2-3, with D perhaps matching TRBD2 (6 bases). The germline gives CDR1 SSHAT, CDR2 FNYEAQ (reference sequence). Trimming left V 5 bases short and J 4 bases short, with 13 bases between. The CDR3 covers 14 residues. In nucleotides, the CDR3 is TGTGCCAGCAGCCCCCTCGGGGGTCCAGATACGCAGTATTTT. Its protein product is CASSPLGGPDTQYF.

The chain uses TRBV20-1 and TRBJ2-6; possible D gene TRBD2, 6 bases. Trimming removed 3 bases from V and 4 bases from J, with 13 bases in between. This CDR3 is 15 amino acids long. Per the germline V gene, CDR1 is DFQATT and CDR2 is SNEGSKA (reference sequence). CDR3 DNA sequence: TGCAGTGCTAGTGCCCCGGGGGTCGGGGCCAACGTCCTGACTTTC. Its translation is CSASAPGVGANVLTF.

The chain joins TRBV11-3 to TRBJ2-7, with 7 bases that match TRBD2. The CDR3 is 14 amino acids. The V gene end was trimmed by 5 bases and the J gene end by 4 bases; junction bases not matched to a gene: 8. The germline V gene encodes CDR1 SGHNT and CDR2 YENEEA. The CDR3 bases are TGTGCCAGCAGCAACCGACTAGCTCTATACGAGCAGTACGTC. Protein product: CASSNRLALYEQYV.

DNA for the CDR3: TGTGCCACCAGTGATGCGACAGGGGGCAAAAGGACCGGGGAGCTGTTTTTT. As protein: CATSDATGGKRTGELFF. The chain joins TRBV24-1 to TRBJ2-2, with TRBD1 matching over 10 bases. Germline CDR1 is KGHDR and CDR2 is SFDVKD. This CDR3 region has 17 residues. The junction had 8 bases not matched to a gene; V was cut back by 3 bases and J by 5 bases.

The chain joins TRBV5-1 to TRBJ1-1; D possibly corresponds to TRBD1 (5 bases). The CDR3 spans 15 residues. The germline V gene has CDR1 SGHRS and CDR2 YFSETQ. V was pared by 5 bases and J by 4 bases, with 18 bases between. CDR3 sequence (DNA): TGCGCCAGCAGAGAACAGGTCCATGGGGGCACTGAAGCTTTCTTT. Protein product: CASREQVHGGTEAFF.

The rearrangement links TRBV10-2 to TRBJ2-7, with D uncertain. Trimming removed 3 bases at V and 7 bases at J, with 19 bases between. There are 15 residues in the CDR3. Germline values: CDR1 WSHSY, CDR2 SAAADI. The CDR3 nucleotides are TGCGCCAGCAGTGAATTATATGGCCCTGGAGAGGAGCAGTACGTC. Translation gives CASSELYGPGEEQYV.

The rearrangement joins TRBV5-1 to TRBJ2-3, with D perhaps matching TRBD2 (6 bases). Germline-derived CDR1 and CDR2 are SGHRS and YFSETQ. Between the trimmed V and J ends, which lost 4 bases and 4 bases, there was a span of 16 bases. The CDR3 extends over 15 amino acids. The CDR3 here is CASSPGGASSDTQYF. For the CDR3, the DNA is TGCGCCAGCAGCCCCGGCGGGGCAAGTTCAGATACGCAGTATTTT.

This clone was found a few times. CDR3 loop: CASDARQGAADTQYF. CDR3 coding DNA: TGTGCTAGTGACGCAAGACAGGGGGCCGCAGATACGCAGTATTTT. The V call is TRBV12-5, the J call TRBJ2-3, with TRBD1 identical over 10 bases. Germline CDR1 and CDR2: LGHNT and FRNRAP. There are 15 residues in the CDR3. V trimming: 7 bases; J trimming: 4 bases; junction bases outside the gene matches: 8.

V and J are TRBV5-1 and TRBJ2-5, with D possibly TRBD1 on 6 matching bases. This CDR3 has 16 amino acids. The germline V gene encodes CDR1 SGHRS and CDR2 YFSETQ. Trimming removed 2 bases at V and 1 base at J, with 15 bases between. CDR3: CASSLKTGSFQETQYF. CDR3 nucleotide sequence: TGCGCCAGCAGCTTAAAAACAGGGTCCTTCCAAGAGACCCAGTACTTC.

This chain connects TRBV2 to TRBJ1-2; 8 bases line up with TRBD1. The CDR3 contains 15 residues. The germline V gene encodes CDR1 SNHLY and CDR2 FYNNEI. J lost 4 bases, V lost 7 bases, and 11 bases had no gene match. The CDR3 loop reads CASTTSGTGFYGYTF. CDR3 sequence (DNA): TGTGCCAGCACCACTTCCGGGACAGGCTTCTATGGCTACACCTTC.

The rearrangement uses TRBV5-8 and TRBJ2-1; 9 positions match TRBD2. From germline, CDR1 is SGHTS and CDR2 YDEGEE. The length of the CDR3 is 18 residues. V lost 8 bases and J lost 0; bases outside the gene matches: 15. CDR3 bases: TGTGCCAGTCCGCAGGGGTTAGCGGGGGACTACTCCTACAATGAGCAGTTCTTC. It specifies CASPQGLAGDYSYNEQFF.

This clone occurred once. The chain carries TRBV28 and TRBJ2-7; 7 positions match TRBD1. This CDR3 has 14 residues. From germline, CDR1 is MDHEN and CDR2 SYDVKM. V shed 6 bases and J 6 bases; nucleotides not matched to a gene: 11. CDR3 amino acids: CASRDGRGGSEQYV. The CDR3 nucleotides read TGTGCCAGCAGGGATGGACGAGGGGGCAGCGAGCAGTACGTC.

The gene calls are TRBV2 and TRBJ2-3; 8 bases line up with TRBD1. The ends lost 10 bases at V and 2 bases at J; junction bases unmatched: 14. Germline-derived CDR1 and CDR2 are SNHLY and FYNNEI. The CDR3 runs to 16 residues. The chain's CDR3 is CANSDRAPSSTDTQYF. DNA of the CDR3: TGTGCCAACTCGGACAGGGCGCCATCCTCCACAGATACGCAGTATTTT.

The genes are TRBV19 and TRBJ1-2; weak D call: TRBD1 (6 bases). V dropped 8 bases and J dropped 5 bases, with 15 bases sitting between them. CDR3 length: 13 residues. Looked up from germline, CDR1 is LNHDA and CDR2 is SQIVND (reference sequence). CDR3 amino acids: CASASRTAYGYTF. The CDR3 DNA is TGTGCCAGTGCCTCCCGGACAGCTTATGGCTACACCTTC.

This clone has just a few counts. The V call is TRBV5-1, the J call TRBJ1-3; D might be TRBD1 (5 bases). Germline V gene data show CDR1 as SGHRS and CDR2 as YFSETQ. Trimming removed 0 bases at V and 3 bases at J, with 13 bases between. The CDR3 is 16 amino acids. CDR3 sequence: CASSLAVTGRGNTIYF. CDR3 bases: TGCGCCAGCAGCTTGGCGGTCACAGGTCGTGGAAACACCATATATTTT.

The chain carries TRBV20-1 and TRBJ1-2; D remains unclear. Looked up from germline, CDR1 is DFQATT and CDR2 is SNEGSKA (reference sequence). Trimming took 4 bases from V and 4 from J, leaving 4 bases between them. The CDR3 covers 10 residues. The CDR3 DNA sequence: TGCAGTGCTAAGCCCTATGGCTACACCTTC. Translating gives CSAKPYGYTF.

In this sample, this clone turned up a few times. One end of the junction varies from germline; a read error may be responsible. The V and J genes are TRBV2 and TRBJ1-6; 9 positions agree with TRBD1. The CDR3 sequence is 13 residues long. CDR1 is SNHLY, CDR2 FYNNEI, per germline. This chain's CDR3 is CAGRTGEFSPLHF. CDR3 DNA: TGTGCCGGCAGGACAGGGGAGTTTTCACCCCTCCACTTT.

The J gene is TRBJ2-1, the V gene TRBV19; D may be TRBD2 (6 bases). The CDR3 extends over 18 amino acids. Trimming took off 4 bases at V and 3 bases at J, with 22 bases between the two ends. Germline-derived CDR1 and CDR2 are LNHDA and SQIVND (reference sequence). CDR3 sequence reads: CASSTPPGRRDGYNEQFF. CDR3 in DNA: TGTGCCAGTAGTACCCCACCGGGACGGAGGGACGGCTACAATGAGCAGTTCTTC.

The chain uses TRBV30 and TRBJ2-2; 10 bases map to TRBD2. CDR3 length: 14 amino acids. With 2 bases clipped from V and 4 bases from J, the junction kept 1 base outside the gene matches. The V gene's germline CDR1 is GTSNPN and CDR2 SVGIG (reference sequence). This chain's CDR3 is CAWSRTSGTGELFF. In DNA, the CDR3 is TGTGCCTGGAGTAGGACTAGCGGCACCGGGGAGCTGTTTTTT.

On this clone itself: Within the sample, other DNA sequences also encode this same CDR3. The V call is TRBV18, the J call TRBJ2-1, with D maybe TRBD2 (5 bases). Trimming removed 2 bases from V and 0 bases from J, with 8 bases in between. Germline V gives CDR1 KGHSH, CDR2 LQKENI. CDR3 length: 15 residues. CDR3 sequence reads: CASSPSGFSYNEQFF. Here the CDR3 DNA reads TGTGCCAGCTCACCATCGGGATTCTCCTACAATGAGCAGTTCTTC. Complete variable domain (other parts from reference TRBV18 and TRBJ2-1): NAGVMQNPRHLVRRRGQEARLRCSPMKGHSHVYWYRQLPEEGLKFMVYLQKENIIDESGMPKERFSAEFPKEGPSILRIQQVVRGDSAAYFCASSPSGFSYNEQFFGPGTRLTVL.

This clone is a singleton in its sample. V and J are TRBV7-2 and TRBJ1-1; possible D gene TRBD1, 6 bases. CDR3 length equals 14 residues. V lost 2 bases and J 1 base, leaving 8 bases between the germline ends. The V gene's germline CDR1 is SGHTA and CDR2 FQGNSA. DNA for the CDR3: TGTGCCAGCAGCTTAAGGACAGCGAACACTGAAGCTTTCTTT. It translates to CASSLRTANTEAFF.